The 8 T cell receptor beta chains presented below share a single source sample, sequenced in a study of regulatory T cells in long-lasting Graves disease. CDR3-region Arm-PCR and iRepertoire HTBI primers produced the TCR beta libraries. One entry per CDR3 protein, called by TCRdb with MiXCR from the multiplex PCR reads. The sample consists of 450,000 to 500,000 distinct CDR3 sequences, 15% to 20% of them appearing once. Time point specified: newly diagnosed GD, antithyroid drugs for less than 3 months. RNA extracted from PBMCs served as the sequencing template. The same specimen was also included in a second study, on T cells in Graves' hyperthyroidism and ophthalmopathy.

The sequencing used peripheral blood mononuclear cells (PBMCs), collected at new diagnosis, from a patient treated with antithyroid drugs. These receptors were collected from a man between 40 and 49 years old with Graves disease.

This clonotype was observed a handful of times. J is TRBJ1-3 and V is TRBV29-1; D perhaps matches TRBD1 (6 bases). This CDR3 region has 15 residues. Germline CDR1 SQVTM, CDR2 ANQGSEA. V dropped 6 bases and J dropped 1 base, with 16 bases sitting between them. The CDR3 DNA is TGCAGCGTCGCGGCTCCAGGGGATTCTGGAAACACCATATATTTT. Translation: CSVAAPGDSGNTIYF.

Ten or more counts support this clonotype. This rearrangement joins TRBV6-1 to TRBJ1-1; D might be TRBD1 (6 bases). V lost 6 bases and J lost 4, with 18 bases in between. Per germline, CDR1 MNHNS and CDR2 SASEGT. The CDR3 extends over 15 amino acids. CDR3 residues: CASRAPETGRTEAFF. The CDR3 nucleotides are TGTGCCAGCAGGGCACCGGAGACAGGCCGCACTGAAGCTTTCTTT.

This clonotype was found many times. The junction differs from germline at one of its ends, possibly a read error. The rearrangement joins TRBV7-9 to TRBJ2-7, with TRBD2 as a possible D gene (5 bases). The germline V gene encodes CDR1 SEHNR and CDR2 FQNEAQ (reference sequence). This CDR3 has 11 amino acids. CDR3 in amino acids: CASSLATEQYF. CDR3 coding DNA: TGTGCCAGCAGCCTAGCAACCGAGCAGTACTTC.

This clonotype was recorded at least ten times. The chain carries TRBV28 and TRBJ1-4, with no clear D. Germline CDR1 reads MDHEN; CDR2 reads SYDVKM. The CDR3 loop spans 12 amino acids. The V end lost 8 bases, the J end lost 5 bases, and 9 bases lay between the germline ends. CDR3 amino acids: CASGLGNEKLFF. CDR3 nucleotide sequence: TGTGCCAGCGGCCTGGGAAATGAAAAACTGTTTTTT.

This clonotype was seen at least ten times. The chain joins TRBV29-1 to TRBJ2-7; D possibly corresponds to TRBD2 (5 bases). Per the germline V gene, CDR1 is SQVTM and CDR2 is ANQGSEA. The germline V and J ends were trimmed by 7 bases and 5 bases, with 18 bases remaining between them. The CDR3 spans 13 residues. CDR3 amino acids: CSASSGLVDEQYF. The CDR3 DNA reads as TGCAGCGCTTCGAGCGGTTTGGTAGACGAGCAGTACTTC.

The chain couples TRBV10-3 to TRBJ1-1; D not certain. Germline-derived CDR1 and CDR2 are ENHRY and SYGVKD. The CDR3 contains 14 residues. V was cut by 4 bases and J by 3 bases, with 12 bases left in between. CDR3 DNA sequence: TGTGCCATCAGTGCTACGGCCATGGACACTGAAGCTTTCTTT. Its protein product is CAISATAMDTEAFF.

This chain connects TRBV7-9 to TRBJ2-1; TRBD2 is a possible D gene (6 bases). Germline values: CDR1 SEHNR, CDR2 FQNEAQ (reference sequence). The CDR3 runs 14 residues. The germline V and J ends were trimmed by 7 bases and 7 bases, with 17 bases remaining between them. The CDR3 DNA is TGTGCCAGCATGGACGGGGAGGCCGTTAATGAGCAGTTCTTC. Amino acids: CASMDGEAVNEQFF.

This clonotype was observed many times. The chain recombines TRBV6-1 with TRBJ1-2; D perhaps matches TRBD1 (5 bases). The germline V and J ends were trimmed by 6 bases and 8 bases, with 16 bases remaining between them. CDR1 and CDR2 (germline): MNHNS, SASEGT. This CDR3 contains 13 residues. This CDR3 is CASSLGQGVGYTF. CDR3 bases: TGTGCCAGCAGCCTAGGACAAGGGGTCGGCTACACCTTC.